This paragraph covers one TCR beta chain sequence. The data originate from a study of blood T cell repertoires in COVID-19. Across the whole study: Acute-phase and convalescent COVID-19 samples originated in the United States, Italy and Spain. In each case, the material was cDNA or gDNA derived from T cells, B-cell-depleted T cells, or PBMCs.

This CDR3 is built from 14 residues. Between the trimmed V and J ends, which lost 2 bases and 1 base, there was a span of 8 bases. Germline CDR1 is LGHNA and CDR2 is YSLEER. Study processing details: Reference gene primer amplification yielded estimated nucleated cell counts. Generated by immunoSEQ multiplex PCR, the TCRdb table keeps only in-frame clones and is missing some. That table supplies the V and J calls and clone size; D and trimming were determined from the DNA. The sample lists 210,000 or so clones; approximately 90% were seen once. This clonotype was obtained from a woman in her late teens or twenties who had recovered from COVID-19. Sequencing input: peripheral blood. This chain joins TRBV4-3 and TRBJ1-1, with D maybe TRBD1 (5 bases). CDR3 coding DNA: TGCGCCAGCAGCCAAATGACAGCGAACACTGAAGCTTTCTTT. Encoded protein: CASSQMTANTEAFF.